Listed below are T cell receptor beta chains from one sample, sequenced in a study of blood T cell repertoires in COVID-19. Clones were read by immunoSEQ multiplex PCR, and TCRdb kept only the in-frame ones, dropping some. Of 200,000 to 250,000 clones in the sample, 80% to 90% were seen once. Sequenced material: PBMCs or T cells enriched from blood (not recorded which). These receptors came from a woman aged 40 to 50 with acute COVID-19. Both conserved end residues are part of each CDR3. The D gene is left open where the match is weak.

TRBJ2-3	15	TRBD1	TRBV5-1	CASSLATGGTDTQYF
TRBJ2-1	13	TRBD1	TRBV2	CASGGQGVNEQFF
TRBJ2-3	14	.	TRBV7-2	CASSLGRGTDTQYF
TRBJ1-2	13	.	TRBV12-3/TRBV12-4	CASSGGGYYGYTF
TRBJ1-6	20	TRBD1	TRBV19	CASSIDGSGTGGRFNSPLHF
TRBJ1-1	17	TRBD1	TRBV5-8	CASSLTVGGTGGTEAFF
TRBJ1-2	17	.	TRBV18	CASSPLNPRGAGYGYTF
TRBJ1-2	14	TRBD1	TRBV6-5	CASSYSQGVYGYTF
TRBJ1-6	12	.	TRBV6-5	CASSSPGSPLHF
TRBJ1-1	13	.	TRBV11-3	CASSFSDRSEAFF
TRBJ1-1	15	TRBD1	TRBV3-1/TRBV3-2	CASSLSDRESPEAFF
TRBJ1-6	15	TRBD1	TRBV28	CASSAGQGARSPLHF
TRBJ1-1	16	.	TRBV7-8	CASSPQATGMNTEAFF
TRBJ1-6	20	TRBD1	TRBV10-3	CAISESTQGQGATYNSPLHF
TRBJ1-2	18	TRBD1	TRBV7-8	CASSSRATGTGFLPGYTF
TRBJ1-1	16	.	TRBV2	CASSEHRTGPNTEAFF
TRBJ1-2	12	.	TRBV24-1	CATSEPGGGYTF
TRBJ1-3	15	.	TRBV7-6	CASSLAPGAGNTIYF
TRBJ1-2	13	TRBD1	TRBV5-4	CATGQETNYGYTF
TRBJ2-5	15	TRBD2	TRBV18	CASSPRLATQETQYF
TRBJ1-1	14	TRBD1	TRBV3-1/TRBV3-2	CASSQDLTGTEAFF
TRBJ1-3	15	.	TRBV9	CASSVVDGGGNTIYF
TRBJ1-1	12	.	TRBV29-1	CSVAPTGDEAFF
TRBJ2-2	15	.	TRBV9	CASSVAQGGTGELFF
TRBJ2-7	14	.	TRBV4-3	CASSHDARGSEQYF
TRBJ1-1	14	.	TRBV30	CAWSVSQGWTEAFF
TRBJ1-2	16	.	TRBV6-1	CASSALRQDSGYGYTF
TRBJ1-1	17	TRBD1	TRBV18	CASSPPRTGRRDTEAFF
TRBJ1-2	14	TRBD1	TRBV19	CASSIRGQFYGYTF
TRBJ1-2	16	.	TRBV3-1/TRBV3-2	CASSQGVGQLNYGYTF
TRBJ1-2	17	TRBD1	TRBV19	CASSIRSGQSPFGGYTF
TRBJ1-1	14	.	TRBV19	CASIDGGDNTEAFF